The clone carrying this TCR beta chain appeared once. The antigen remains unidentified. The data belong to a study of Ad26.COV2.S vaccination and SARS-CoV-2 variants. General study points: Vaccinated and placebo-treated recipients had similar non-spike TCR breadth. Vaccinees displayed broader spike-specific TCR repertoires than placebo recipients. Considerable breadth of spike-specific CD8+ and CD4+ T cell responses has reportedly been documented following vaccination.

CDR1 is SGHAT, CDR2 FQNNGV, per germline. V was shortened by 3 bases and J by 0 bases, with 12 bases between the two germline ends. This CDR3 is 16 amino acids long. The data were produced by immunoSEQ multiplex PCR, yet TCRdb's version contains in-frame clones alone and is incomplete. This sample has 350,000 to 400,000 clones, with approximately 86% found just once. Treatment defined: around 19 received Ad26.COV2.S at low or high dose, single or two shots; 5 received placebo; per-sample allocation not given. On day 63 after the first injection, vaccine and placebo recipients gave samples. The material was peripheral blood, obtained in a trial of Ad26.COV2.S vaccine versus placebo. The TCR was taken from a person aged 18-65 years who received the Ad26.COV2.S COVID-19 vaccine or a placebo. The chain uses TRBV11-2 and TRBJ1-3; D is ambiguous. The chain's CDR3 is CASSLFTALSGNTIYF. The CDR3 nucleotides are TGTGCCAGCAGCTTGTTCACAGCACTCTCTGGAAACACCATATATTTT.